This T cell receptor (beta chain) was retrieved from a study of OX40 agonist ivuxolimab in advanced cancers. Study-wide findings and caveats: In the 0.1 to 3.0 mg/kg range, CD4+ and CD8+ blood T cells had expanded clonally by week 6.

The V and J ends lost 0 bases and 6 bases respectively, with 18 bases between them. CDR3 length equals 16 residues. Looked up from germline, CDR1 is MNHEY and CDR2 is SVGAGI. Data came from immunoSEQ multiplex PCR; TCRdb stores just in-frame clones and leaves some out. The sample records approximately 65,000 clones, around 85% being singletons. Details on this clone: Antigen specificity is unknown.

The source is an adult with an advanced solid tumor such as melanoma, head and neck, liver or kidney cancer. The sample consisted of CD4+ or CD8+ T cells sorted from blood, taken in a trial of the OX40 agonist ivuxolimab. J is TRBJ2-7 and V is TRBV6-5, with TRBD1 as a possible D gene (5 bases). CDR3 protein: CASSYSRSAGSGEQYF. In nucleotides, the CDR3 is TGTGCCAGCAGTTACTCGAGGTCGGCAGGGTCAGGCGAGCAGTACTTC.